A single sample is the source of the 16 T cell receptor beta chains below, sequenced in a study of technical replicates of blood from a handful of donors. Assay used: immunoSEQ multiplex PCR; TCRdb lists only in-frame clones, some missing. The sample has 60,000 to 75,000 clones; approximately 87% are singletons. The sample consisted of PBMCs. Receptors originate from a human donor in good health. Some clones in this sample may be carry-over from other donors' samples.

The chain couples TRBV18 to TRBJ2-7; TRBD1 might be the D (6 bases). CDR1 is KGHSH, CDR2 LQKENI, per germline. This CDR3 comprises 14 residues. V lost 3 bases and J 2 bases, leaving 11 bases between the germline ends. The CDR3 reads CASSPWDKTYEQYF. DNA for the CDR3: TGTGCCAGCTCACCCTGGGACAAGACCTACGAGCAGTACTTC.

V and J are TRBV6-1 and TRBJ2-3; D is uncertain. The CDR3 is 16 amino acids. The germline gives CDR1 MNHNS, CDR2 SASEGT. V was cut by 2 bases and J by 2 bases, with 14 bases left in between. CDR3 in amino acids: CASSEFGQFHTDTQYF. CDR3 nucleotide sequence: TGTGCCAGCAGTGAATTTGGGCAGTTCCACACAGATACGCAGTATTTT.

The chain couples TRBV7-3 to TRBJ2-3; 11 bases are a match to TRBD2. CDR3 length equals 18 residues. The trim removed 5 bases at V and 5 bases at J, leaving 15 bases unmatched. Germline V lookup: CDR1 SGHTA, CDR2 FQGTGA. CDR3 bases: TGTGCCAGCAGCCCACAATTGATAGCGGGGGGGGTTGGAGATACGCAGTATTTT. Translation gives CASSPQLIAGGVGDTQYF.

This clone came up once. V and J are TRBV15 and TRBJ1-1; D not certain. Trimming took 1 base from V and 6 from J, leaving 15 bases between them. The length of the CDR3 is 15 residues. CDR1 is LNHNV, CDR2 YYDKDF, per germline (reference sequence). CDR3 loop: CATSRAQPRSSEAFF. CDR3 nucleotide sequence: TGTGCCACCAGCAGAGCCCAGCCGCGGAGCTCTGAAGCTTTCTTT.

DNA of the CDR3: TGTGCCATCAGTGAGAGCCCTCTAGCGGGGGGCCCGCATGAGCAGTTCTTC. This translates into CAISESPLAGGPHEQFF. V gene TRBV10-3 combines with J gene TRBJ2-1; 11 positions agree with TRBD2. The CDR3 contains 17 residues. Trimming at V came to 2 bases and at J to 8 bases, leaving 11 bases not matched to a gene. From germline, CDR1 is ENHRY and CDR2 SYGVKD.

V usage is TRBV19 and J usage is TRBJ2-5, with D possibly TRBD2 on 5 matching bases. The V end lost 4 bases, the J end lost 9 bases, and 21 bases lay between the germline ends. The V gene's germline CDR1 is LNHDA and CDR2 SQIVND (reference sequence). This CDR3 is 15 amino acids long. The CDR3 DNA reads TGTGCCAGTAGTAGAGAACTAGTTTTGAAGGGATCCCAGTACTTC. It codes for CASSRELVLKGSQYF.

This clone appeared many times. The chain couples TRBV2 to TRBJ1-6; D remains ambiguous. The CDR3 covers 17 residues. CDR1 is SNHLY and CDR2 is FYNNEI in the germline V gene. The V gene lost 1 base and the J gene lost 7 bases, with 17 bases spanning the gap. CDR3 protein: CASSEVRRPQLNSPLHF. In nucleotides, the CDR3 is TGTGCCAGCAGTGAAGTTCGGAGACCCCAATTAAATTCACCCCTCCACTTT. The full variable domain, rest sourced from reference TRBV2 and TRBJ1-6, is EPEVTQTPSHQVTQMGQEVILRCVPISNHLYFYWYRQILGQKVEFLVSFYNNEISEKSEIFDDQFSVERPDGSNFTLKIRSTKLEDSAMYFCASSEVRRPQLNSPLHFGNGTRLTVT.

V and J are TRBV30 and TRBJ2-1; the D gene is possibly TRBD1 (5 bases). V lost 2 bases and J 5 bases, leaving 19 bases between the germline ends. The CDR3 extends over 16 amino acids. Germline CDR1 is GTSNPN and CDR2 is SVGIG (reference sequence). CDR3 in amino acids: CAWSTRGHWLNNEQFF. The CDR3 DNA reads as TGTGCCTGGAGTACCCGAGGACACTGGCTAAACAATGAGCAGTTCTTC.

The chain employs TRBV7-9 and TRBJ1-1; 7 nucleotides line up with TRBD1. The CDR3 is 14 amino acids. J was trimmed by 12 bases and V by 5 bases; bases with no gene match: 15. Germline CDR1 and CDR2: SEHNR and FQNEAQ (reference sequence). Written as DNA, the CDR3 is TGTGCCAGCAGCCCTCAGGGGGGTTACGCTCTGACTTTCTTT. This codes for CASSPQGGYALTFF.

The chain is built from TRBV29-1 and TRBJ2-3; no clear D. V lost 7 bases to trimming and J lost 2 bases, with 7 bases between them. Germline lookup yields CDR1 SQVTM and CDR2 ANQGSEA. This CDR3 has 11 residues. The CDR3 sequence: CSALNTDTQYF. In nucleotides, the CDR3 is TGCAGCGCTCTAAACACAGATACGCAGTATTTT.

V is TRBV5-4 and J is TRBJ2-3; weak D call: TRBD2 (6 bases). Looked up from germline, CDR1 is SGHNT and CDR2 is YYREEE (reference sequence). V lost 2 bases, J lost 2 bases, and 12 bases lay in between. CDR3 size: 15 residues. The CDR3 reads CASSLAGSATDTQYF. In DNA, the CDR3 is TGTGCCAGCAGCTTAGCGGGCTCGGCCACAGATACGCAGTATTTT. Full variable domain (missing parts from reference TRBV5-4 and TRBJ2-3): ETGVTQSPTHLIKTRGQQVTLRCSSQSGHNTVSWYQQALGQGPQFIFQYYREEENGRGNFPPRFSGLQFPNYSSELNVNALELDDSALYLCASSLAGSATDTQYFGPGTRLTVL.

The chain links TRBV19 to TRBJ2-1; 13 nucleotides match TRBD2. The CDR3 contains 21 residues. With 4 bases clipped from V and 0 bases from J, the junction kept 15 bases outside the gene matches. Germline-derived CDR1 and CDR2 are LNHDA and SQIVND (reference sequence). For the CDR3, the DNA is TGTGCCAGTAGTACCCCCCCGAGACTAGCGGGAGGTTTGAGCTCCTACAATGAGCAGTTCTTC. Translation: CASSTPPRLAGGLSSYNEQFF.

V is TRBV27 and J is TRBJ2-1, with 9 positions matching TRBD2. The CDR3 length is 17 residues. Germline V gives CDR1 MNHEY, CDR2 SMNVEV (reference sequence). V lost 7 bases, J lost 5 bases, and 15 bases stayed unmatched. The CDR3 protein is CASTHLPGLALNNEQFF. The CDR3 bases are TGTGCCAGCACCCACCTCCCGGGACTAGCCCTGAACAATGAGCAGTTCTTC.

V usage is TRBV4-1 and J usage is TRBJ1-3; 8 positions agree with TRBD1. V shed 6 bases, J shed 7 bases, and the junction held 8 bases outside the gene matches. This CDR3 spans 14 amino acids. CDR1 MGHRA and CDR2 YSYEKL come from the germline V gene. The CDR3 is CASRVGQGPNTIYF. The CDR3 region has the DNA TGCGCCAGCAGGGTCGGACAGGGCCCGAACACCATATATTTT.

The V call is TRBV6-1, the J call TRBJ1-2; D possibly corresponds to TRBD1 (5 bases). The CDR3 totals 14 residues. Germline assignment: CDR1 MNHNS and CDR2 SASEGT. V was shortened by 1 base and J by 7 bases, with 13 bases between the two germline ends. The CDR3 here is CASSEEGRASGYTF. The DNA of the CDR3 is TGTGCCAGCAGTGAAGAGGGGCGTGCTTCTGGCTACACCTTC.

The V call is TRBV5-4, the J call TRBJ1-1; tentatively, D is TRBD1 (5 bases). V dropped 2 bases and J dropped 0 bases, with 14 bases sitting between them. The CDR3 loop spans 16 amino acids. Germline CDR1 reads SGHNT; CDR2 reads YYREEE (reference sequence). CDR3 DNA: TGTGCCAGCAGCTTAGGGGCGGGGACCCTGAACACTGAAGCTTTCTTT. This gives the protein CASSLGAGTLNTEAFF.